This TCR beta chain was captured in a study of CD4 T cells in relation to SARS-CoV-2 and coronaviruses. The CDR3 contains 13 residues. From germline, CDR1 is SGHRS and CDR2 YFSETQ. With V trimmed by 4 bases and J by 8 bases, 2 bases remained unmatched. The unexposed donors gave CD4+ T cells in 2011-2018, prior to COVID-19. Isolation of CD4+ T cells took place after less than twelve days in culture. On days 3 and 7, cultures got half fresh IL-2 medium. The protocol was immunoSEQ multiplex PCR, while the TCRdb copy is restricted to in-frame clones and leaves out a portion. The sample yields roughly 14,000 clones, 78% seen once. Points on this clone: What it binds is not known.

The TCR originated in a human donor in good health. V gene TRBV5-1 combines with J gene TRBJ1-6; 8 bases fit TRBD1. The sequencing sample was made of CD4+ T cells from PBMCs, cultured in vitro. The CDR3 protein is CASSTQGDSPLHF. CDR3 in DNA: TGCGCCAGCAGCACACAGGGGGATTCACCCCTCCACTTT.